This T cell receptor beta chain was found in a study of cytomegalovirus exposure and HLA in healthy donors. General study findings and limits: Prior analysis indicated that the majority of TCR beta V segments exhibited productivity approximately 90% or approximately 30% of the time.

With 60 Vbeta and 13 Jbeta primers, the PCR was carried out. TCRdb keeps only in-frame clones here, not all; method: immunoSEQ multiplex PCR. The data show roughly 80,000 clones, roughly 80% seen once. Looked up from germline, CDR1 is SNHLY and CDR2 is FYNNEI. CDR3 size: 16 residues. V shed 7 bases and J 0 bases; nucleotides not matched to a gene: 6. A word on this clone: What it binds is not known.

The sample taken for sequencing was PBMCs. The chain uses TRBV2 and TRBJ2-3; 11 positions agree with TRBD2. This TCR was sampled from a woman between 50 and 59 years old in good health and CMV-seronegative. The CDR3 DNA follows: TGTGCCAGCAAACCCCGACTAGCGGGGAGCACAGATACGCAGTATTTT. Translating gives CASKPRLAGSTDTQYF.